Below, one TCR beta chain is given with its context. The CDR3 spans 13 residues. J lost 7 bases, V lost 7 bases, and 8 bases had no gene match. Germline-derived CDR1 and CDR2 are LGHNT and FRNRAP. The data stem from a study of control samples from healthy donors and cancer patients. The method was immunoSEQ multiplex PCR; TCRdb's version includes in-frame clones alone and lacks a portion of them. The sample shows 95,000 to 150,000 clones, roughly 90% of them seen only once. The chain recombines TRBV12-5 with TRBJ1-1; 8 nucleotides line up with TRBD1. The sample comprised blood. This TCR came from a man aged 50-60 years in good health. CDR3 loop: CASDRIGTGEAFF. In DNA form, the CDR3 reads TGTGCTAGTGACCGAATCGGGACAGGTGAAGCTTTCTTT.